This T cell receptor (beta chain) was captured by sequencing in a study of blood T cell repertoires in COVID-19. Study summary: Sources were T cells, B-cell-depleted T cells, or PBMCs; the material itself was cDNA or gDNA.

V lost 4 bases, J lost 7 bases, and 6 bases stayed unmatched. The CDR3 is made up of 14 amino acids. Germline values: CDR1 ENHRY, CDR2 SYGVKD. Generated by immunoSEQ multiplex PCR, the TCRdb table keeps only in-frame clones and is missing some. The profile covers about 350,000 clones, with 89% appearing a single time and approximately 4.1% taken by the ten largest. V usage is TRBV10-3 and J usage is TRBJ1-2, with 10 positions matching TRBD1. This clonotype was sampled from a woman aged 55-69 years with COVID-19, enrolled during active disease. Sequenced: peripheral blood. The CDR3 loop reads CAISGQGASVGYTF. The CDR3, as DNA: TGTGCCATCAGTGGACAGGGGGCGTCGGTTGGCTACACCTTC.